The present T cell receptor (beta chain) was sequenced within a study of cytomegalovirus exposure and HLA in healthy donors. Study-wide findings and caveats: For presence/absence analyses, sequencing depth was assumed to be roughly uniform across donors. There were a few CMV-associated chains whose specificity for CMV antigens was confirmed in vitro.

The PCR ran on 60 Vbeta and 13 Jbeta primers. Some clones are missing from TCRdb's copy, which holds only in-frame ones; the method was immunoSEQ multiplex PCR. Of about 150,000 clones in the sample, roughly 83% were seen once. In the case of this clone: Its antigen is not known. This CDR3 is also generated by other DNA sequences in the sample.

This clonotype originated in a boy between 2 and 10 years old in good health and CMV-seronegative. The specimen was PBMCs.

The CDR3 DNA reads as TGTGCCAGCAGCCTGGGACAGGGGAACTATGGCTACACCTTC. Its translation: CASSLGQGNYGYTF. This chain joins TRBV5-4 and TRBJ1-2, with TRBD1 matching over 10 bases. V trimming: 4 bases; J trimming: 2 bases; junction bases outside the gene matches: 2. Germline V gene lookup returns CDR1 SGHNT and CDR2 YYREEE (reference sequence). The CDR3 contains 14 residues.